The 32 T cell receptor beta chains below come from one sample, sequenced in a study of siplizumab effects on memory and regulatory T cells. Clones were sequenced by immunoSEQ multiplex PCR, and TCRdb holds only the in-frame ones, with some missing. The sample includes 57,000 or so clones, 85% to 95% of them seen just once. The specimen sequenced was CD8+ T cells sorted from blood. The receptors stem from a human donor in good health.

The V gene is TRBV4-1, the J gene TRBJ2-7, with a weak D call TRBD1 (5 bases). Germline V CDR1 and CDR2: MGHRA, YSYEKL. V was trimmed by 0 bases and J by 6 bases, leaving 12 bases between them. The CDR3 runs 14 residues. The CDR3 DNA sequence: TGCGCCAGCAGCCAAGAAGTGGGGCGCGGCGAGCAGTACTTC. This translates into CASSQEVGRGEQYF.

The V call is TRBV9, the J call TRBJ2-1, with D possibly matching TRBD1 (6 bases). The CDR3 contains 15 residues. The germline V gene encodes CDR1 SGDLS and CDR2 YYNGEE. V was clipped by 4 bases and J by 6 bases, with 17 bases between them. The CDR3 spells CASSPRDLQGNEQFF. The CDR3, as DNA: TGTGCCAGCAGCCCCCGGGACCTACAGGGCAATGAGCAGTTCTTC.

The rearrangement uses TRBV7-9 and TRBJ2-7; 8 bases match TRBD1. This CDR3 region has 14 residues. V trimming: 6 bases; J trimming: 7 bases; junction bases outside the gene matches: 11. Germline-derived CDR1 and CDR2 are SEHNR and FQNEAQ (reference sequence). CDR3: CASRPGQGRLEQYF. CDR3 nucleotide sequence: TGTGCCAGCAGACCAGGACAGGGACGGTTGGAGCAGTACTTC.

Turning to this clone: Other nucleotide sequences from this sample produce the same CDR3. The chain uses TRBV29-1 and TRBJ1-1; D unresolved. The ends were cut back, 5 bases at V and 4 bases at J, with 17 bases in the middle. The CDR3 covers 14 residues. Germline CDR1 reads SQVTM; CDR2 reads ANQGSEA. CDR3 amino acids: CSVWGTDELTEAFF. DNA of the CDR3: TGCAGCGTTTGGGGAACAGACGAACTCACTGAAGCTTTCTTT.

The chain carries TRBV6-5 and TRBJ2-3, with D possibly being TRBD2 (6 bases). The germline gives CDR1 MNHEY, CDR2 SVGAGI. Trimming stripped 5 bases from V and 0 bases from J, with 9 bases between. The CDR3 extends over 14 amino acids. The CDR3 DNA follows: TGTGCCAGCAGTCAGACTAGAAGCACAGATACGCAGTATTTT. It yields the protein CASSQTRSTDTQYF.

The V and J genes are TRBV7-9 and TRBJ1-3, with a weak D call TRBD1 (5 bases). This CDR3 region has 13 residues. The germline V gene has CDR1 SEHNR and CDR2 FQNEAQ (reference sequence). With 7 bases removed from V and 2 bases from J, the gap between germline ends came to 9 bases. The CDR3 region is CASIPGTGNTIYF. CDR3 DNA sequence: TGTGCCAGCATTCCAGGGACTGGAAACACCATATATTTT.

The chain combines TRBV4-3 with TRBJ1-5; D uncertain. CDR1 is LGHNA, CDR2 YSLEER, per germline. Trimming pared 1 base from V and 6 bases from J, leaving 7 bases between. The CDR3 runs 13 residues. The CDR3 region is CASSQVRSQPQHF. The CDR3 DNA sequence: TGCGCCAGCAGCCAAGTACGGAGTCAGCCCCAGCATTTT.

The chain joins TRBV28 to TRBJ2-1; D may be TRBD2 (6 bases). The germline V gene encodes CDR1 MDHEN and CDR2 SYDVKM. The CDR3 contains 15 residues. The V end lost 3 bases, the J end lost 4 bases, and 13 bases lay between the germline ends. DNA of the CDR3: TGTGCCAGCAGTTTGGCGGGGTATGATTACAATGAGCAGTTCTTC. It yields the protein CASSLAGYDYNEQFF.

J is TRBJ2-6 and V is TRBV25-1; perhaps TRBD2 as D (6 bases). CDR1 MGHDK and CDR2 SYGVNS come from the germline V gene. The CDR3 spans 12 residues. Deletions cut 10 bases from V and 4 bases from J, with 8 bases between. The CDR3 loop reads CATGAGANVLTF. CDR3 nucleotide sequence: TGTGCCACGGGAGCCGGGGCCAACGTCCTGACTTTC.

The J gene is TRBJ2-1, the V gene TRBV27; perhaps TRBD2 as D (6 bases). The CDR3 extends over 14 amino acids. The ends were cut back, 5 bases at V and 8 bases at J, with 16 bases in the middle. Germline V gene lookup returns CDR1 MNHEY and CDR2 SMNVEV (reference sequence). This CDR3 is CASSPGTFGYEQFF. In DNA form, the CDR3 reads TGTGCCAGCAGTCCCGGGACTTTCGGCTATGAGCAGTTCTTC.

The CDR3 sequence is CASSLVAGARTGELFF. CDR3 nucleotide sequence: TGTGCCAGCAGCTTGGTGGCGGGAGCTCGGACCGGGGAGCTGTTTTTT. This rearrangement joins TRBV5-4 to TRBJ2-2; 7 bases are a match to TRBD2. The trim removed 0 bases at V and 5 bases at J, leaving 7 bases unmatched. The CDR3 is 16 amino acids. CDR1 SGHNT and CDR2 YYREEE come from the germline V gene (reference sequence).

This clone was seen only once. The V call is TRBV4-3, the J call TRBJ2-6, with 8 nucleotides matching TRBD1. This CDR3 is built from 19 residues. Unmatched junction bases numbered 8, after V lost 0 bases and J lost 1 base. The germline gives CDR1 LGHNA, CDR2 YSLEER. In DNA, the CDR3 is TGCGCCAGCAGCCAAGACCCAGACAGGGGCGCATCTGGGGCCAACGTCCTGACTTTC. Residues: CASSQDPDRGASGANVLTF.

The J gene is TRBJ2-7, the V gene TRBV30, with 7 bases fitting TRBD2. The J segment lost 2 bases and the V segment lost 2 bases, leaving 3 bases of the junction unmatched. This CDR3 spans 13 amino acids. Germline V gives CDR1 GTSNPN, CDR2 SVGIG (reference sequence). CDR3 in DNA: TGTGCCTGGAGTAGTGGGAGGGCCTACGAGCAGTACTTC. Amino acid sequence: CAWSSGRAYEQYF.

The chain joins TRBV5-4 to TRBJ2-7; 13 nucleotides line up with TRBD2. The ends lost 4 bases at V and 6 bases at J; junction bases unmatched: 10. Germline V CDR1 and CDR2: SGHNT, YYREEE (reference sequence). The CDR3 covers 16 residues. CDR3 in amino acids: CASSDWWTSGSFEQYF. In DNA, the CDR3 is TGTGCCAGCAGCGACTGGTGGACTAGCGGGAGTTTCGAGCAGTACTTC.

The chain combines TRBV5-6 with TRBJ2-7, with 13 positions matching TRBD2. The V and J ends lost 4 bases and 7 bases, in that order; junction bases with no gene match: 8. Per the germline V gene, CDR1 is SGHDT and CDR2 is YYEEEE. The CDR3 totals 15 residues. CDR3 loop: CASSVGLAGVDEQYF. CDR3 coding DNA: TGTGCCAGCAGCGTAGGACTAGCGGGAGTGGATGAGCAGTACTTC.

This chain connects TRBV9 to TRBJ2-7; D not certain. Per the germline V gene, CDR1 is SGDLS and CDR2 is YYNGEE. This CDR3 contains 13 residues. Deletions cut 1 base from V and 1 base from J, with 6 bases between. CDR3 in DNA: TGTGCCAGCAGCGTATCACAGTCCTACGAGCAGTACTTC. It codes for CASSVSQSYEQYF.

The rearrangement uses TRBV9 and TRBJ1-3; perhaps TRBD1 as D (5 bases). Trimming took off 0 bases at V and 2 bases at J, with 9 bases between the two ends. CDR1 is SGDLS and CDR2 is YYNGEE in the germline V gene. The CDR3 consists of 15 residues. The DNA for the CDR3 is TGTGCCAGCAGCGTAGCCTCGGGGGCTGGAAACACCATATATTTT. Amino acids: CASSVASGAGNTIYF. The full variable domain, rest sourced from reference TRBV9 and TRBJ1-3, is DSGVTQTPKHLITATGQRVTLRCSPRSGDLSVYWYQQSLDQGLQFLIQYYNGEERAKGNILERFSAQQFPDLHSELNLSSLELGDSALYFCASSVASGAGNTIYFGEGSWLTVV.

The CDR3 reads CASSSGGHEQYF. DNA for the CDR3: TGCGCCAGCAGCTCGGGGGGTCACGAGCAGTACTTC. The rearrangement links TRBV5-1 to TRBJ2-7; 7 positions match TRBD2. This CDR3 has 12 residues. Losses at the gene ends were 3 bases for V and 5 bases for J; bases not matched to a gene: 2. Germline-derived CDR1 and CDR2 are SGHRS and YFSETQ.

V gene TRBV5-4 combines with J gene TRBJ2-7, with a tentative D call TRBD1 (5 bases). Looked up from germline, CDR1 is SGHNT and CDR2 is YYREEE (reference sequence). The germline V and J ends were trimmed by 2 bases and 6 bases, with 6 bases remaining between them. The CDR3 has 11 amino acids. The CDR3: CASSLGAEQYF. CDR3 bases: TGTGCCAGCAGCTTAGGGGCCGAGCAGTACTTC.

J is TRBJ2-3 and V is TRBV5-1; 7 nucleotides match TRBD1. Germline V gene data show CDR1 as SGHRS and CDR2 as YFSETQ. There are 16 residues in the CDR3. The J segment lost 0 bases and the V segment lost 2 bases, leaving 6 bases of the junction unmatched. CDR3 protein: CASSLGQATSTDTQYF. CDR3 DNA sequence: TGCGCCAGCAGCTTAGGACAGGCCACTAGCACAGATACGCAGTATTTT.

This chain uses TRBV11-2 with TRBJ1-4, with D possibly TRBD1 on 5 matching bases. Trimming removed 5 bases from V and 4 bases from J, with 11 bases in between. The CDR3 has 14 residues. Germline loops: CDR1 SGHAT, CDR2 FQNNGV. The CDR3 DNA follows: TGTGCCAGCAGCCTGACAGATAATAATGAAAAACTGTTTTTT. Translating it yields CASSLTDNNEKLFF. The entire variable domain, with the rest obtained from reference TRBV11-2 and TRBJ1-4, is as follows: EAGVAQSPRYKIIEKRQSVAFWCNPISGHATLYWYQQILGQGPKLLIQFQNNGVVDDSQLPKDRFSAERLKGVDSTLKIQPAKLEDSAVYLCASSLTDNNEKLFFGSGTQLSVL.

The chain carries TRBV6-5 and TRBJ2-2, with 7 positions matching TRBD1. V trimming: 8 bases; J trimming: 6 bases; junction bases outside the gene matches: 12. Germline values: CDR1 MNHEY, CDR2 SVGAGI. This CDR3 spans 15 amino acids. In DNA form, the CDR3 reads TGTGCCAGCGACAGGGCCGTTTGGGGTTCCGGGGAGCTGTTTTTT. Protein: CASDRAVWGSGELFF.

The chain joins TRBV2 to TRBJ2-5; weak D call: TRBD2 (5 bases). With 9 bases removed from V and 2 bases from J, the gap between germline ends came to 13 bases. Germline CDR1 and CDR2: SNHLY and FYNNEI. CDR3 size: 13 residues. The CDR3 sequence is CASSYGIQETQYF. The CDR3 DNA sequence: TGTGCCAGTTCGTACGGGATTCAAGAGACCCAGTACTTC.

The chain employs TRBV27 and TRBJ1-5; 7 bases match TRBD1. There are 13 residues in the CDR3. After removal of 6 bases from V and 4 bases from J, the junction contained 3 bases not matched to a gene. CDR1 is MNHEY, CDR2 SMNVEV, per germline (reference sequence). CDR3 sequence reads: CASRLGQNQPQHF. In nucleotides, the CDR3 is TGTGCCAGCAGGCTGGGACAGAATCAGCCCCAGCATTTT.

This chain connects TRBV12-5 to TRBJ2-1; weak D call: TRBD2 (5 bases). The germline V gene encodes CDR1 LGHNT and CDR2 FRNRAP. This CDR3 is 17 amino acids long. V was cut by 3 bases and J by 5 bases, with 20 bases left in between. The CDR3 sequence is CASGFPAVGAPNNEQFF. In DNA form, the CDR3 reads TGTGCTAGTGGTTTTCCCGCGGTGGGAGCACCTAACAATGAGCAGTTCTTC.

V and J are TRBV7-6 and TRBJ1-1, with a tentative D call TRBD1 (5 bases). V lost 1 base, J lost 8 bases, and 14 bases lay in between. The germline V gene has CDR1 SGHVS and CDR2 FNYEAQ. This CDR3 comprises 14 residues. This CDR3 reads CASSLGTGLWEAFF. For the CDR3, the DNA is TGTGCCAGCAGCTTAGGCACAGGACTCTGGGAAGCTTTCTTT.

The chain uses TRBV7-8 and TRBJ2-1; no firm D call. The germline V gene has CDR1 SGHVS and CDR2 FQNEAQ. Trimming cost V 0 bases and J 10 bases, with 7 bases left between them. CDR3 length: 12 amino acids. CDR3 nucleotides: TGTGCCAGCAGCTTAGCGATAGCCGAGCAGTTCTTC. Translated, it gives CASSLAIAEQFF.

For the CDR3, the DNA is TGTGCCAGCAGCCAAGCGGGAGGCCCCTACAATGAGCAGTTCTTC. Its protein product is CASSQAGGPYNEQFF. The rearrangement links TRBV7-8 to TRBJ2-1; the match to TRBD2 covers 9 bases. The CDR3 contains 15 residues. V was clipped by 5 bases and J by 2 bases; unmatched bases: 4. From germline, CDR1 is SGHVS and CDR2 FQNEAQ.

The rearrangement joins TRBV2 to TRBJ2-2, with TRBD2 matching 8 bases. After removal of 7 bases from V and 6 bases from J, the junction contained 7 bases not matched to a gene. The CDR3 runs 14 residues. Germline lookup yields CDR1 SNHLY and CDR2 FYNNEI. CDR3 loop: CASIGTSRAGELFF. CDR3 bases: TGTGCCAGCATCGGGACTAGTCGCGCCGGGGAGCTGTTTTTT.

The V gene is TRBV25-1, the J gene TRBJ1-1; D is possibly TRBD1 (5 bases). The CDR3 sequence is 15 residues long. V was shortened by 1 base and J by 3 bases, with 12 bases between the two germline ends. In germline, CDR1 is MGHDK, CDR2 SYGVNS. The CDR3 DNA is TGTGCCAGCAGTGAATTTCTCAGGGCCGACACTGAAGCTTTCTTT. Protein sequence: CASSEFLRADTEAFF.

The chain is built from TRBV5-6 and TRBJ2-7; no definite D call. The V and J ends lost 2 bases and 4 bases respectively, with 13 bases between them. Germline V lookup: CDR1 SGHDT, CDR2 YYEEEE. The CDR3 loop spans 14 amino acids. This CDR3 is CASSFTESGYEQYF. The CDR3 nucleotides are TGTGCCAGCAGCTTTACAGAGTCTGGATACGAGCAGTACTTC.

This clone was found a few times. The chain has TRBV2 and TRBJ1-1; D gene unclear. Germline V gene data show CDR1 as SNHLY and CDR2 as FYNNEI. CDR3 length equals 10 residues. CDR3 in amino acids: CAIIASEAFF. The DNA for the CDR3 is TGTGCTATTATCGCGTCTGAAGCTTTCTTT.